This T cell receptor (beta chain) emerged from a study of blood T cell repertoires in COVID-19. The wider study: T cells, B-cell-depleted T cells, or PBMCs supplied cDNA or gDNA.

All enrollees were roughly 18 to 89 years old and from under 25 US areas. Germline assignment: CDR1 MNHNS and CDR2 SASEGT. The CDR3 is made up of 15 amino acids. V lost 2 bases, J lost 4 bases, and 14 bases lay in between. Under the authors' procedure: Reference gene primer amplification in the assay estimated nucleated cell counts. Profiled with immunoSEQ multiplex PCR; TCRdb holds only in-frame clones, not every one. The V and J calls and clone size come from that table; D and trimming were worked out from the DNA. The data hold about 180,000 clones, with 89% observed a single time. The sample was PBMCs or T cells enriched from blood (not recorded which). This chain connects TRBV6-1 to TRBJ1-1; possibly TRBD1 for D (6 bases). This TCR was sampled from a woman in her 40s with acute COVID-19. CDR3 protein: CASSENPGVSTEAFF. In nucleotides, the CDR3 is TGTGCCAGCAGTGAAAACCCAGGGGTAAGCACTGAAGCTTTCTTT.